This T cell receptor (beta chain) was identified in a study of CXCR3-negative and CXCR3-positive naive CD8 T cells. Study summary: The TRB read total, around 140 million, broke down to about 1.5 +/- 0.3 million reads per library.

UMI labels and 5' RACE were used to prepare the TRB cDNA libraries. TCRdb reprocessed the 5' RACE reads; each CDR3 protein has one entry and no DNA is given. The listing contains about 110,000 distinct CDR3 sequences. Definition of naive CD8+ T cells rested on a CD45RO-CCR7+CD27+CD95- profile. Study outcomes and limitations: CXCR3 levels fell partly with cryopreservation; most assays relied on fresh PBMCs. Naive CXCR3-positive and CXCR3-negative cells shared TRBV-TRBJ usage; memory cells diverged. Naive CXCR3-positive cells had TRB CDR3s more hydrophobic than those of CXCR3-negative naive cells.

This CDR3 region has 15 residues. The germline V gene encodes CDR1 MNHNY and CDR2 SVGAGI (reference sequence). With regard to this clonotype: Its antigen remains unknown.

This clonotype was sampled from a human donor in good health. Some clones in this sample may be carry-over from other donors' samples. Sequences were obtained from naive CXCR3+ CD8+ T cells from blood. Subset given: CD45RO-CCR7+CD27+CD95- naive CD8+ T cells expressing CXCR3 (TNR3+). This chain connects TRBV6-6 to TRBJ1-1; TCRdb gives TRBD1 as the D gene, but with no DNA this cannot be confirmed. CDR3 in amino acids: CASTAGTGVNTEAFF.